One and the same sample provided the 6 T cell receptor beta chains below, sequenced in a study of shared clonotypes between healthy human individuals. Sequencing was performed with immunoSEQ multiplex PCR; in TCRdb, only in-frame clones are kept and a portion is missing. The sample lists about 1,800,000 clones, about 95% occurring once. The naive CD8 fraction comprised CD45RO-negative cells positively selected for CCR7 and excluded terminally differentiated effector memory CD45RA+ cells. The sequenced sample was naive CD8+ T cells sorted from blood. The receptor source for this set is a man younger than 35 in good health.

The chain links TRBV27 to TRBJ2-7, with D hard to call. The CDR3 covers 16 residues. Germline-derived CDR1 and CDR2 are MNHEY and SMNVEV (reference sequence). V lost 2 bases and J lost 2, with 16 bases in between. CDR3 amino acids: CASSLHRPGTTYEQYF. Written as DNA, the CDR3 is TGTGCCAGCAGTTTACATAGACCGGGCACGACCTACGAGCAGTACTTC.

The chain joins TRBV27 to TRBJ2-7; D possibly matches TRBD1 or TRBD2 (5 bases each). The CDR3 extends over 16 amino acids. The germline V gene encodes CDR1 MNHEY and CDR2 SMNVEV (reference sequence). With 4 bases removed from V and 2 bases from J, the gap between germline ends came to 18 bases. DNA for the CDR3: TGTGCCAGCAGTTCAGTGGGGGTTAGGGGTACCTACGAGCAGTACTTC. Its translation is CASSSVGVRGTYEQYF.

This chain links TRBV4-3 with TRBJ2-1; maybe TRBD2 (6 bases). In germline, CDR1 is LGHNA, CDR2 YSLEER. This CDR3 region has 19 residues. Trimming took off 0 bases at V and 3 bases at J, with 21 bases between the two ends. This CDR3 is CASSQDPGERTKHYNEQFF. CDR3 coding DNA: TGCGCCAGCAGCCAAGATCCGGGGGAGCGAACCAAGCACTACAATGAGCAGTTCTTC.

The DNA of the CDR3 is TGTGCCAGCAGTCTTACGGACGGCTACGAGCAGTACTTC. Translated: CASSLTDGYEQYF. V is TRBV6-5 and J is TRBJ2-7; D ambiguous. Germline V gives CDR1 MNHEY, CDR2 SVGAGI. This CDR3 has 13 residues. V dropped 5 bases and J dropped 3 bases, with 11 bases sitting between them.

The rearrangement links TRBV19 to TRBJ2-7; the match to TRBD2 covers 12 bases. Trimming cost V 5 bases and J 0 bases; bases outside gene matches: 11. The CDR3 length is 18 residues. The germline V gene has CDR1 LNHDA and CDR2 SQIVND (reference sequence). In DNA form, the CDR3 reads TGTGCCAGTAGTCCTTACCCACCGACTAGCGGGGGCTCCTACGAGCAGTACTTC. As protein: CASSPYPPTSGGSYEQYF. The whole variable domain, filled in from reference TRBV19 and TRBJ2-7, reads DGGITQSPKYLFRKEGQNVTLSCEQNLNHDAMYWYRQDPGQGLRLIYYSQIVNDFQKGDIAEGYSVSREKKESFPLTVTSAQKNPTAFYLCASSPYPPTSGGSYEQYFGPGTRLTVT.

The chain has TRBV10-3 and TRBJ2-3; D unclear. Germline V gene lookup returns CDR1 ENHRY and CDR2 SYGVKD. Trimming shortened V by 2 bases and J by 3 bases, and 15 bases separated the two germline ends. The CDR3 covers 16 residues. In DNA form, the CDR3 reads TGTGCCATCAGTGAGAAGGCCAAGGGTTTAACAGATACGCAGTATTTT. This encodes CAISEKAKGLTDTQYF.